This is a list of T cell receptor beta chains from one sample in a study of regulatory T cells in long-lasting Graves disease. TCRdb processed the multiplex PCR reads anew with MiXCR; each CDR3 protein has one entry. The sample yields 540,000 or so distinct CDR3 sequences, about 13% seen once. The sample was also reused in another study, on T cells in Graves' hyperthyroidism and ophthalmopathy.

Sequencing was performed on peripheral blood mononuclear cells (PBMCs), taken at new diagnosis, from a patient treated with antithyroid drugs. The origin of the receptors is a man aged 25-40 years with Graves disease. Each CDR3 is given with its conserved first and last residue. Each record gives: D gene, J gene, clone size, V gene, CDR3 protein, CDR3 DNA. The D gene is left open where the match is weak. Only part of the rows carry a size: once, few, many, or a class if the clone is expanded.

TRBD1 | TRBJ1-4 | - | TRBV19 | CASTVGRQGKLFF | TGTGCCAGTACCGTAGGACGACAGGGGAAACTGTTTTTT
TRBD1 | TRBJ1-2 | - | TRBV9 | CASSKGRDRGGAYGYTF | TGTGCCAGCAGCAAAGGCCGGGACAGGGGGGGAGCCTATGGCTACACCTTC
- | TRBJ2-1 | - | TRBV7-2 | CASSKTVLGEQFF | TGTGCCAGCAGCAAGACAGTTCTCGGTGAGCAGTTCTTC
- | TRBJ1-1 | - | TRBV19 | CASIVGVKAFF | TGTGCCAGTATTGTCGGGGTAAAAGCTTTCTTT
TRBD2 | TRBJ2-7 | - | TRBV9 | CASSARGGSYEQYF | TGTGCCAGCAGCGCCCGCGGGGGATCCTACGAGCAGTACTTC
TRBD2 | TRBJ2-2 | many | TRBV7-9 | CASSLGLAGPGELFF | TGTGCCAGCAGCTTGGGCCTAGCGGGACCCGGGGAGCTGTTTTTT
- | TRBJ2-1 | many | TRBV6-1 | CASSQSADIEQFF | TGTGCCAGCAGTCAATCAGCCGACATTGAGCAGTTCTTC
- | TRBJ1-2 | many | TRBV7-9 | CASSFGQFYGYTF | TGTGCCAGCAGCTTTGGACAGTTCTATGGCTACACCTTC
- | TRBJ2-1 | few | TRBV19 | CASSTFSYNEQFF | TGTGCCAGCAGCACTTTCTCCTACAATGAGCAGTTCTTC
- | TRBJ2-5 | - | TRBV19 | CASSKDFRGQETQYF | TGTGCCAGTAGTAAGGATTTTAGGGGGCAAGAGACCCAGTACTTC
- | TRBJ2-5 | - | TRBV20-1 | CSARQAPQETQYF | TGCAGTGCCCGACAGGCCCCCCAAGAGACCCAGTACTTC
- | TRBJ2-6 | many | TRBV6-5 | CASSYGVAGANVLTF | TGTGCCAGCAGTTACGGGGTCGCTGGGGCCAACGTCCTGACTTTC
- | TRBJ1-6 | many | TRBV20-1 | CSAGVIDRYSPLHF | TGCAGTGCAGGGGTAATAGACCGATACTCACCCCTCCACTTT
- | TRBJ2-7 | many | TRBV12-3/TRBV12-4 | CASSPQDNEQYF | TGTGCCAGCAGTCCCCAGGATAACGAGCAGTACTTC
TRBD1 | TRBJ2-2 | many | TRBV7-9 | CASSPPGGDTGELFF | TGTGCCAGCAGCCCTCCAGGGGGCGACACCGGGGAGCTGTTTTTT
- | TRBJ1-2 | - | TRBV14 | CASRDTSNYGYTF | TGTGCCAGTCGTGACACGTCTAACTATGGCTACACCTTC
- | TRBJ1-5 | many | TRBV6-1 | CASSPLTGRNQPQHF | TGTGCCAGCAGTCCCTTAACGGGACGTAATCAGCCCCAGCATTTT
- | TRBJ1-1 | many | TRBV28 | CASSSKKDPNTEAFF | TGTGCCAGCAGTTCGAAGAAGGATCCGAACACTGAAGCTTTCTTT
TRBD1 | TRBJ1-2 | - | TRBV6-2/TRBV6-3 | CASSTDRAVGGYTF | TGTGCCAGCAGTACAGACAGGGCAGTCGGCGGCTACACCTTC
TRBD1 | TRBJ2-5 | few | TRBV6-7 | CASSNRDSYHGETQYF | TGTGCCAGCAGTAACCGGGACAGCTACCACGGGGAGACCCAGTACTTC
- | TRBJ1-2 | many | TRBV27 | CASSLSVGLGPGGYTF | TGTGCCAGCAGTTTATCCGTAGGATTGGGGCCCGGTGGCTACACCTTC
- | TRBJ2-5 | many | TRBV5-1 | CASSSSGMEDQYF | TGTGCCAGCAGCTCCTCGGGTATGGAGGACCAGTACTTC
TRBD2 | TRBJ2-5 | - | TRBV7-9 | CASSFGVSGRGETQYF | TGTGCCAGCAGCTTCGGGGTTAGCGGGAGGGGTGAGACCCAGTACTTC
TRBD2 | TRBJ2-1 | many | TRBV5-1 | CASSLNGLAGFDEQFF | TGCGCCAGCAGCCTTAACGGACTAGCGGGTTTCGATGAGCAGTTCTTC
- | TRBJ2-3 | few | TRBV15 | CATSRGGRASTDTQYF | TGTGCCACCAGCAGAGGGGGTAGAGCAAGCACAGATACGCAGTATTTT
TRBD2 | TRBJ2-1 | many | TRBV12-5 | CASGLGLAVGNEQFF | TGTGCTAGTGGCCTCGGACTAGCGGTAGGCAATGAGCAGTTCTTC
- | TRBJ2-4 | many | TRBV2 | CASTYSAAKNIQYF | TGTGCCAGCACTTACTCGGCTGCCAAAAACATTCAGTATTTC
- | TRBJ1-1 | many | TRBV24-1 | CATSDSRASAEAFF | TGTGCCACCAGTGACTCTAGGGCTTCGGCTGAAGCTTTCTTT
TRBD1 | TRBJ2-7 | many | TRBV6-5 | CASSFDRGLREQYF | TGTGCCAGCAGTTTCGACAGGGGGCTGAGGGAGCAGTACTTC
TRBD2 | TRBJ2-2 | few | TRBV12-3/TRBV12-4 | CASSFGRSTGELFF | TGTGCCAGCAGTTTCGGGAGGAGCACCGGGGAGCTGTTTTTT
- | TRBJ2-2 | - | TRBV6-5 | CTSSYDNTGELFF | TGTACCAGCAGTTACGACAACACCGGGGAGCTGTTTTTT
TRBD1 | TRBJ1-2 | - | TRBV7-9 | CASSFTRDRGKYGYTF | TGTGCCAGCAGCTTTACCCGGGACAGGGGGAAGTATGGCTACACCTTC
TRBD1 | TRBJ2-3 | many | TRBV7-8 | CASSLWTGRGIGSTDTQYF | TGTGCCAGCAGCTTATGGACAGGGCGGGGTATCGGAAGCACAGATACGCAGTATTTT
- | TRBJ2-1 | - | TRBV19 | CASSRTGSDNEQLF | TGTGCCAGTAGTCGGACGGGCTCGGACAATGAGCAGCTCTTC
TRBD1 | TRBJ2-3 | few | TRBV6-5 | CASSYSGRTGVGDTQYF | TGTGCCAGCAGTTACTCGGGAAGAACAGGGGTCGGAGATACGCAGTATTTT
- | TRBJ2-7 | few | TRBV19 | CASTIRDGYEQYF | TGTGCCAGTACCATCCGGGACGGCTACGAGCAGTACTTC
- | TRBJ1-4 | many | TRBV7-9 | CASDNEKLFF | TGTGCCAGCGATAATGAAAAACTGTTTTTT
- | TRBJ1-1 | many | TRBV7-9 | CASERANTEAFF | TGTGCCAGCGAACGAGCGAACACTGAAGCTTTCTTT
TRBD1 | TRBJ1-4 | - | TRBV3-1 | CASSLRYGQGLREKLFF | TGTGCCAGCAGCCTACGCTACGGACAGGGTTTGAGGGAAAAACTGTTTTTT
TRBD2 | TRBJ2-3 | few | TRBV25-1 | CASSESAGEEDTQYF | TGTGCCAGCAGTGAATCGGCGGGAGAGGAAGATACGCAGTATTTT
- | TRBJ2-7 | few | TRBV30 | CAWSAYIGLHYEQYF | TGTGCCTGGAGTGCCTACATAGGACTACATTACGAGCAGTACTTC
TRBD1 | TRBJ2-1 | many | TRBV12-3/TRBV12-4 | CASSPDRGRDEQFF | TGTGCCAGCAGTCCCGACAGGGGGCGGGATGAGCAGTTCTTC
- | TRBJ2-7 | - | TRBV5-1 | CASSLKQAGDYEQYF | TGCGCCAGCAGCTTGAAACAGGCAGGAGACTACGAGCAGTACTTC
- | TRBJ2-7 | many | TRBV12-3/TRBV12-4 | CASSLVGSSYEQYF | TGTGCCAGCAGCTTAGTAGGTAGCTCCTACGAGCAGTACTTC
TRBD1 | TRBJ1-2 | - | TRBV3-1 | CASNLLTGGGGYTF | TGTGCCAGCAACCTACTAACAGGGGGAGGAGGCTACACCTTC
- | TRBJ1-2 | - | TRBV9 | CASSAFGFGGYTF | TGTGCCAGCAGCGCATTCGGGTTTGGTGGCTACACCTTC
TRBD2 | TRBJ2-5 | many | TRBV12-3/TRBV12-4 | CASSPGLGFGVTQYF | TGTGCCAGCAGTCCGGGACTAGGATTCGGGGTGACCCAGTACTTC
TRBD2 | TRBJ2-3 | many | TRBV2 | CASIGGMGTDTQYF | TGTGCCAGCATCGGGGGGATGGGGACAGATACGCAGTATTTT
TRBD2 | TRBJ2-7 | many | TRBV18 | CASSHSGRVGEQYF | TGTGCCAGCTCACACAGCGGGAGGGTTGGCGAGCAGTACTTC
- | TRBJ2-2 | many | TRBV28 | CASRRQGGTGELFF | TGTGCCAGCCGGCGGCAGGGTGGGACCGGGGAGCTGTTTTTT
TRBD1 | TRBJ2-7 | - | TRBV6-1 | CASRWTGFYEQYF | TGTGCCAGCAGGTGGACAGGGTTCTACGAGCAGTACTTC
- | TRBJ2-5 | many | TRBV28 | CASSFGQRGETQYF | TGTGCCAGCAGTTTTGGCCAGCGCGGGGAGACCCAGTACTTC
TRBD1 | TRBJ1-1 | many | TRBV6-1 | CASSRYPQGAALNTEAFF | TGTGCCAGCAGTCGATACCCCCAGGGGGCAGCGCTGAACACTGAAGCTTTCTTT
- | TRBJ2-5 | few | TRBV4-1 | CASSQGQLGETQYF | TGCGCCAGCAGCCAAGGACAGCTTGGGGAGACCCAGTACTTC
- | TRBJ1-1 | few | TRBV20-1 | CSAGGFERAFF | TGCAGTGCTGGGGGTTTTGAGAGGGCTTTCTTT
TRBD1 | TRBJ1-1 | few | TRBV20-1 | CSARDTGTGSPTEAFF | TGCAGTGCTAGAGACACCGGGACAGGGAGTCCCACTGAAGCTTTCTTT
- | TRBJ2-1 | many | TRBV7-6 | CASSSMGGNEQFF | TGTGCCAGCAGCTCCATGGGGGGTAATGAGCAGTTCTTC
- | TRBJ1-2 | - | TRBV5-1 | CASSNPGDGYTF | TGCGCCAGCAGCAACCCGGGGGATGGCTACACCTTC